Listed below are T cell receptor beta chains from one sample, sequenced in a study of blood T cell repertoires in COVID-19. This table comes from immunoSEQ multiplex PCR, and its TCRdb copy is limited to in-frame clones, with some not included. The sample has 50,000 to 55,000 clones; approximately 83% are singletons. Sequenced sample: peripheral blood. The receptors shown here come from a man at least 80 years old with COVID-19, enrolled during active disease. Both conserved end residues are part of each CDR3. The D gene is left open where the match is weak. Clone sizes are given selectively: once, few, many, or a class where the clone is expanded.

clone size	D gene	V gene	J gene	CDR3 protein	CDR3 DNA
NA	TRBD1	TRBV28	TRBJ1-1	CASSKGGSEAFF	TGTGCCAGCAGCAAAGGGGGCTCCGAAGCTTTCTTT
once	NA	TRBV4-1	TRBJ2-1	CASSQLTGNPYNEQFF	TGCGCCAGCAGCCAACTAACAGGGAACCCCTACAATGAGCAGTTCTTC
NA	NA	TRBV10-3	TRBJ1-6	CAISDTGSYNSPLHF	TGTGCCATCAGTGATACAGGGTCCTATAATTCACCCCTCCACTTT
once	NA	TRBV3-1/TRBV3-2	TRBJ1-1	CASSLKGGGTEAFF	TGTGCCAGCAGCCTAAAGGGGGGGGGTACTGAAGCTTTCTTT
NA	NA	TRBV18	TRBJ2-4	CASSPAPQGAGNIQYF	TGTGCCAGCTCACCCGCCCCACAAGGGGCTGGAAACATTCAGTACTTC
NA	TRBD2	TRBV9	TRBJ2-7	CASSPRGEGAYEQYF	TGTGCCAGCAGCCCACGAGGGGAGGGAGCCTACGAGCAGTACTTC
NA	TRBD1	TRBV13	TRBJ1-2	CASSLGLRQGTNYGYTF	TGTGCCAGCAGCTTAGGCCTGAGACAGGGGACTAACTATGGCTACACCTTC
NA	TRBD1	TRBV7-9	TRBJ1-4	CASSQGTGLNEKLFF	TGTGCCAGCAGCCAAGGGACAGGGCTTAATGAAAAACTGTTTTTT
once	NA	TRBV9	TRBJ1-3	CASSVGPGSGNTIYF	TGTGCCAGCAGCGTAGGTCCAGGGTCTGGAAACACCATATATTTT
once	NA	TRBV7-9	TRBJ2-6	CASSLEFSSGANVLTF	TGTGCCAGCAGCTTAGAATTTAGCTCTGGGGCCAACGTCCTGACTTTC
NA	NA	TRBV3-1/TRBV3-2	TRBJ1-2	CASSQDYLGYTF	TGTGCCAGCAGCCAAGATTATCTGGGCTACACCTTC
NA	TRBD1	TRBV7-3	TRBJ2-6	CASSYDRAGANVLTF	TGTGCCAGCAGCTATGACAGGGCTGGGGCCAACGTCCTGACTTTC
NA	NA	TRBV14	TRBJ1-1	CASSHFVGRGNTEAFF	TGTGCCAGCAGCCATTTTGTGGGGAGGGGGAACACTGAAGCTTTCTTT
NA	NA	TRBV7-2	TRBJ1-1	CASSGGMTGATLEAFF	TGTGCCAGCAGCGGAGGAATGACAGGCGCGACTCTCGAAGCTTTCTTT
NA	NA	TRBV18	TRBJ1-5	CASSLTGRGGNQPQHF	TGTGCCAGCTCACTTACAGGGAGGGGGGGCAATCAGCCCCAGCATTTT
NA	NA	TRBV25-1	TRBJ1-4	CASSDGRRSNEKLFF	TGTGCCAGCAGTGATGGTCGCAGGTCTAATGAAAAACTGTTTTTT
NA	NA	TRBV5-4	TRBJ1-2	CASSFGRDVNYGYTF	TGTGCCAGCAGCTTTGGGAGGGATGTGAACTATGGCTACACCTTC
NA	NA	TRBV28	TRBJ1-5	CASTTGQADQPQHF	TGTGCCAGCACTACGGGACAAGCGGATCAGCCCCAGCATTTT
NA	NA	TRBV10-2	TRBJ1-1	CASSDRVLGGEAFF	TGCGCCAGCAGCGACCGGGTCCTAGGCGGGGAAGCTTTCTTT
NA	TRBD1	TRBV29-1	TRBJ1-6	CSVAGQANSPLHF	TGCAGCGTGGCAGGACAGGCGAATTCACCCCTCCACTTT
NA	NA	TRBV5-6	TRBJ1-6	CASSVYRKNSPLHF	TGTGCCAGCAGCGTATACAGGAAGAATTCACCCCTCCACTTT
NA	NA	TRBV11-2	TRBJ1-5	CASSLGGSGANNQPQHF	TGTGCCAGCAGCTTAGGAGGATCAGGGGCAAACAATCAGCCCCAGCATTTT
NA	TRBD1	TRBV18	TRBJ2-2	CASSPGQGTTGELFF	TGTGCCAGCTCACCCGGACAGGGGACGACCGGGGAGCTGTTTTTT
NA	TRBD2	TRBV12-5	TRBJ2-3	CASGMTVLAGGPPRTDTQYF	TGTGCTAGTGGAATGACCGTCCTAGCGGGAGGGCCCCCCAGAACAGATACGCAGTATTTT
NA	TRBD2	TRBV6-5	TRBJ2-2	CANGTSGGGTGELFF	TGTGCCAACGGGACTAGCGGAGGCGGAACCGGGGAGCTGTTTTTT
NA	TRBD2	TRBV29-1	TRBJ2-1	CSVDSGRGYNEQFF	TGCAGCGTTGATAGCGGGAGGGGATACAATGAGCAGTTCTTC
NA	NA	TRBV30	TRBJ1-6	CAWRRSGPDNSPLHF	TGTGCCTGGAGAAGGTCAGGGCCTGATAATTCACCCCTCCACTTT
few	NA	TRBV28	TRBJ1-5	CASRPTGVSNQPQHF	TGTGCCAGCAGGCCAACAGGAGTTAGCAATCAGCCCCAGCATTTT
few	NA	TRBV5-1	TRBJ1-4	CASSGGAATNEKLFF	TGCGCCAGCAGCGGGGGCGCTGCAACTAATGAAAAACTGTTTTTT
NA	NA	TRBV18	TRBJ1-2	CASSPDRNRVLYGYTF	TGTGCCAGCTCACCGGACCGGAACAGGGTACTGTATGGCTACACCTTC
NA	TRBD2	TRBV19	TRBJ2-3	CASSINSGGLLTQYF	TGTGCCAGTAGTATAAACAGCGGGGGGCTTTTGACGCAGTATTTT
NA	NA	TRBV30	TRBJ1-2	CAWSVVRNYGYTF	TGTGCCTGGAGTGTAGTCAGGAACTATGGCTACACCTTC
NA	TRBD1	TRBV5-6	TRBJ2-2	CASSPGTGGNRNTGELFF	TGTGCCAGCAGCCCCGGGACAGGGGGCAATCGGAACACCGGGGAGCTGTTTTTT
NA	NA	TRBV6-1	TRBJ1-1	CASSEAGPTEAFF	TGTGCCAGCAGTGAGGCGGGTCCCACTGAAGCTTTCTTT
NA	NA	TRBV19	TRBJ2-3	CASSMGDSDTDTQYF	TGTGCCAGTAGTATGGGTGACAGCGACACAGATACGCAGTATTTT
NA	NA	TRBV5-1	TRBJ1-5	CASSRRSGDNQPQHF	TGCGCCAGCAGTCGCCGTTCAGGGGATAATCAGCCCCAGCATTTT
NA	TRBD2	TRBV2	TRBJ2-3	CASSVGGSSDTQYF	TGTGCCAGCAGTGTAGGCGGGAGTTCTGATACGCAGTATTTT
NA	TRBD1	TRBV5-1	TRBJ1-3	CASSPGEGAFGNTIYF	TGCGCCAGCAGCCCGGGAGAGGGGGCTTTTGGAAACACCATATATTTT
once	NA	TRBV5-1	TRBJ1-4	CASSFGGVLNEKLFF	TGCGCCAGCAGCTTTGGGGGGGTTTTGAATGAAAAACTGTTTTTT
NA	NA	TRBV5-1	TRBJ1-2	CASSLQARPSDGYTF	TGCGCCAGCAGCTTGCAGGCCAGACCTTCCGATGGCTACACCTTC
NA	NA	TRBV6-5	TRBJ2-1	CASSYSQGGAYNEQFF	TGTGCCAGCAGTTACTCGCAAGGAGGGGCCTACAATGAGCAGTTCTTC
NA	TRBD2	TRBV4-3	TRBJ2-7	CASSQGLAGGSSYEQYF	TGCGCCAGCAGCCAAGGGCTAGCGGGGGGGTCCTCCTACGAGCAGTACTTC
once	NA	TRBV15	TRBJ1-3	CATSRAGPDSGNTIYF	TGTGCCACCAGCAGAGCGGGTCCGGACTCTGGAAACACCATATATTTT
NA	NA	TRBV13	TRBJ2-5	CASNNAGGETQYF	TGTGCCAGCAACAATGCCGGGGGAGAGACCCAGTACTTC
NA	NA	TRBV24-1	TRBJ2-5	CATSLGRQETQYF	TGTGCCACCAGTTTGGGCAGACAAGAGACCCAGTACTTC
NA	TRBD1	TRBV6-6	TRBJ2-1	CASSHNGQGSSYNEQFF	TGTGCCAGCAGTCACAATGGACAGGGAAGTTCCTACAATGAGCAGTTCTTC
NA	NA	TRBV6-5	TRBJ1-2	CASSYIVGDGYTF	TGTGCCAGCAGTTACATCGTGGGAGACGGCTACACCTTC